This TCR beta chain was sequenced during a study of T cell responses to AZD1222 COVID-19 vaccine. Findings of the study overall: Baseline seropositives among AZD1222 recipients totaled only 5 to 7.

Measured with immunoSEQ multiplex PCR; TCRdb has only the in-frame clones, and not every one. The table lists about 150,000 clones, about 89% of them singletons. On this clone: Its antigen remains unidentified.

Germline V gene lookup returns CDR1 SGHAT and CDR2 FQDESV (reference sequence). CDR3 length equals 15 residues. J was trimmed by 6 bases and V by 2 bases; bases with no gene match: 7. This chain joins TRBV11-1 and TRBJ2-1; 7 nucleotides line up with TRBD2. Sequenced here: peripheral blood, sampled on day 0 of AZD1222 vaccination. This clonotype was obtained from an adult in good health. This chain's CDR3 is CASSLRAGVINEQFF. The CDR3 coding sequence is TGTGCCAGCAGCTTACGCGCGGGAGTAATCAATGAGCAGTTCTTC.